This T cell receptor beta chain is from a study of blood T cells in healthy people across ages. Next came a second PCR, run for about 7 to 12 cycles, which used a sample-barcoded 5' primer along with a J-beta primer mix. Every single cDNA molecule received a tag from a template-switch adaptor with 12 random nucleotides. TCRdb fed the 5' RACE reads into MiXCR, producing one record per CDR3 protein. The sample yields 1.8 million or so distinct CDR3 sequences, roughly two fifths seen once. A minimum of 6 micrograms of total RNA was extracted per sample. The CDR3 is made up of 14 amino acids. Trimming left V 6 bases short and J 1 base short, with 10 bases between. Per germline, CDR1 DFQATT and CDR2 SNEGSKA (reference sequence).

The sample was blood. The TCR sequence derives from a human donor in good health. The chain has TRBV20-1 and TRBJ2-6; D ambiguous. CDR3 residues: CSAGIRSGANVLTF. The DNA of the CDR3 is TGCAGTGCCGGAATAAGATCTGGGGCCAACGTCCTGACTTTC.